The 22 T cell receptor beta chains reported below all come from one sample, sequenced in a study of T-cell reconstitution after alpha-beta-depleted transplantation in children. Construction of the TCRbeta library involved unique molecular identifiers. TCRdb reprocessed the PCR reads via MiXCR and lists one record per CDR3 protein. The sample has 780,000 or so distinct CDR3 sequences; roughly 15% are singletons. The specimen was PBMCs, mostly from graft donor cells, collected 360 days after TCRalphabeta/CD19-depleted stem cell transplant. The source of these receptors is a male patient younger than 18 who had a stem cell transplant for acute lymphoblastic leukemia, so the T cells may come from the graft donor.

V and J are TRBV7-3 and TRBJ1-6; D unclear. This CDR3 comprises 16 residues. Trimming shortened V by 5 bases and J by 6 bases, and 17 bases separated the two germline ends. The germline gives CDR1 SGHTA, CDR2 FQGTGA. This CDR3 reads CASSALPGYLNSPLHF. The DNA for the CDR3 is TGTGCCAGCAGCGCATTACCTGGATACCTTAATTCACCCCTCCACTTT.

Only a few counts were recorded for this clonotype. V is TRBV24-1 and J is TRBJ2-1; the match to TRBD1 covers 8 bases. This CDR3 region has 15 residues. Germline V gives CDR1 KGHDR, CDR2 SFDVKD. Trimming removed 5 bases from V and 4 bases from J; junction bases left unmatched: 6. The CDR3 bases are TGTGCCACCAGTGGCTACAGGGGGGATTACAATGAGCAGTTCTTC. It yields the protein CATSGYRGDYNEQFF.

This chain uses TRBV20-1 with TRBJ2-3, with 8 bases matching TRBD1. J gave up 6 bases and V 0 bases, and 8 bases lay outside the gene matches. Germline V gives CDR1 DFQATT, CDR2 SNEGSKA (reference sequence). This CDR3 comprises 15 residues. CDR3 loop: CSARDSTGAGDTQYF. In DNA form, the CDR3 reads TGCAGTGCTAGAGATTCGACAGGGGCGGGGGATACGCAGTATTTT.

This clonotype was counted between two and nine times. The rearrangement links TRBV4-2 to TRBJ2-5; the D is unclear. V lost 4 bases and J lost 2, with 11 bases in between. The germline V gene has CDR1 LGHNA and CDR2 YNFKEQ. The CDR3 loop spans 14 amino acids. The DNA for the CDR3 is TGTGCCAGCAGCCTCCCGGAGAGGCAAGAGACCCAGTACTTC. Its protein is CASSLPERQETQYF.

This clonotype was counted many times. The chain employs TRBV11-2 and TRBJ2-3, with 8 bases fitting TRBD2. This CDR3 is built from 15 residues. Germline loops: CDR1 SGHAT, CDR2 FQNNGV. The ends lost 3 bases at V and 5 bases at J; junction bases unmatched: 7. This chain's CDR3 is CASSFDGRAVDTQYF. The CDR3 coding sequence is TGTGCCAGCAGCTTTGACGGGAGGGCCGTAGATACGCAGTATTTT.

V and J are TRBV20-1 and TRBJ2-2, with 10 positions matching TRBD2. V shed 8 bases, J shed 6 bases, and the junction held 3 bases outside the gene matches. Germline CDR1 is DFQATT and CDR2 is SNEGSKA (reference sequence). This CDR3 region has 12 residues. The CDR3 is CSLLAGAGELFF. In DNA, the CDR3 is TGCAGTCTTCTAGCGGGAGCCGGGGAGCTGTTTTTT.

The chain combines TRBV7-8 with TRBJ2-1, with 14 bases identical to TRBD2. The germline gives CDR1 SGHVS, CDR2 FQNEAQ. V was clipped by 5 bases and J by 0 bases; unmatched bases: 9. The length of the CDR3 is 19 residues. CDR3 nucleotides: TGTGCCAGCAGCAACGGACTAGCGGGAGGCCTAAGCTCCTACAATGAGCAGTTCTTC. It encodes CASSNGLAGGLSSYNEQFF.

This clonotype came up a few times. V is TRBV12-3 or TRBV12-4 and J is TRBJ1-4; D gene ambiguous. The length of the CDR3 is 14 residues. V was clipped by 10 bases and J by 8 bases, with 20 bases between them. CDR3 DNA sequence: TGTGCCACCGCTGACCCCCCTGAGGAAGAAAAACTGTTTTTT. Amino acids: CATADPPEEEKLFF.

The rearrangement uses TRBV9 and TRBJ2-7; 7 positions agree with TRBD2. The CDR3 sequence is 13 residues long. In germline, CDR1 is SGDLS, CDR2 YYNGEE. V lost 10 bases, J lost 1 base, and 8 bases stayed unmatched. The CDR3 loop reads CAWARGLSYEQYF. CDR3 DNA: TGTGCCTGGGCCCGGGGACTATCCTACGAGCAGTACTTC.

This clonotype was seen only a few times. In DNA form, the CDR3 reads TGTGCCAGCAGTTTTCGGATCTCTGGGGCCAACGTCCTGACTTTC. Its translation is CASSFRISGANVLTF. This chain connects TRBV12-3 or TRBV12-4 to TRBJ2-6; D gene unclear. This CDR3 is built from 15 residues. Trimming left V 3 bases short and J 0 bases short, with 6 bases between.

The CDR3 nucleotides read TGCAGCGTTAATCACTCTGGGGCCAACGTCCTGACTTTC. The encoded protein is CSVNHSGANVLTF. This chain joins TRBV29-1 and TRBJ2-6, with unresolved D. Trimming cost V 5 bases and J 0 bases, with 5 bases left between them. Per germline, CDR1 SQVTM and CDR2 ANQGSEA. CDR3 size: 13 residues. Using reference TRBV29-1 and TRBJ2-6 for the parts outside the CDR3, the full variable domain is SAVISQKPSRDICQRGTSLTIQCQVDSQVTMMFWYRQQPGQSLTLIATANQGSEATYESGFVIDKFPISRPNLTFSTLTVSNMSPEDSSIYLCSVNHSGANVLTFGAGSRLTVL.

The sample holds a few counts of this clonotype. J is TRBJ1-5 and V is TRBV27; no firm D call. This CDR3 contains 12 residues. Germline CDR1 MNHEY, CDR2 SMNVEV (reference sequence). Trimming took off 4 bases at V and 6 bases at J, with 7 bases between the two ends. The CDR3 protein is CASSWMGQPQHF. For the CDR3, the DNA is TGTGCCAGCAGTTGGATGGGTCAGCCCCAGCATTTT.

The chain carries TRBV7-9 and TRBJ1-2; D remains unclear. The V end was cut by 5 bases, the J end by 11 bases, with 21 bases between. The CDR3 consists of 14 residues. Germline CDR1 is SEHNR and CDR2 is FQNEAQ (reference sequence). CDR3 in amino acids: CASSAVLTGSGYTF. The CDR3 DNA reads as TGTGCCAGCAGCGCCGTCCTGACGGGGTCGGGGTACACCTTC.

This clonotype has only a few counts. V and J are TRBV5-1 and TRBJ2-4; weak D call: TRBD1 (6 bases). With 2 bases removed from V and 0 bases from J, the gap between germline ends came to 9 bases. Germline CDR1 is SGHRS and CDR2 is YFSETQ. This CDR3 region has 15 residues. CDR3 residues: CASSLIRGAKNIQYF. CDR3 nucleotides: TGCGCCAGCAGCTTAATCAGGGGAGCCAAAAACATTCAGTACTTC.

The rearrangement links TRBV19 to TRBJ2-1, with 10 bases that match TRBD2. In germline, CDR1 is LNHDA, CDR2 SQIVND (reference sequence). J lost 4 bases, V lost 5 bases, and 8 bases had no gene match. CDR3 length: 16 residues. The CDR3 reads CASSPTVLAGYNEQFF. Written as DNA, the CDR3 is TGTGCCAGTAGTCCCACGGTACTAGCGGGATACAATGAGCAGTTCTTC.

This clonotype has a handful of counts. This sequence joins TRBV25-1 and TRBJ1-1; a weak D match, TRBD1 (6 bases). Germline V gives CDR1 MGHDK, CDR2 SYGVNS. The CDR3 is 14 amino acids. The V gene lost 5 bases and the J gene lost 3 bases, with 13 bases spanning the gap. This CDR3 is CASSYGTLDTEAFF. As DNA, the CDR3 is TGTGCCAGCAGTTACGGGACACTTGACACTGAAGCTTTCTTT.

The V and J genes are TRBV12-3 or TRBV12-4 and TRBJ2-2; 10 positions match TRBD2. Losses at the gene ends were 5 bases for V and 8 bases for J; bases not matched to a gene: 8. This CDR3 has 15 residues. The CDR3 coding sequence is TGTGCCAGCAGTCCAGACGGGACTAGCGTTGGGGAGCTGTTTTTT. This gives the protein CASSPDGTSVGELFF.

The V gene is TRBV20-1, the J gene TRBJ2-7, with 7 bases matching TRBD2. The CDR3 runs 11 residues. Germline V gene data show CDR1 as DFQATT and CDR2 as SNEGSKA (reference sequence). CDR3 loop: CAGTKLLEQYF. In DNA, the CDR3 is TGCGCCGGGACTAAACTTCTCGAGCAGTACTTC.

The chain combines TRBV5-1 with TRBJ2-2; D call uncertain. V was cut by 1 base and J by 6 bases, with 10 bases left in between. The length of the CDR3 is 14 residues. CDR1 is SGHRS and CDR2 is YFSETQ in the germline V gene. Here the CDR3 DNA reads TGCGCCAGCAGCTTGTTGAGCATGGCCGGGGAGCTGTTTTTT. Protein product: CASSLLSMAGELFF.

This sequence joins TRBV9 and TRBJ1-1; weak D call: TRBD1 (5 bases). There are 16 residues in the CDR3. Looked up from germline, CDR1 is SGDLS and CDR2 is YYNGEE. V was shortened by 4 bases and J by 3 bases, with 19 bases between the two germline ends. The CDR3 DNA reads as TGTGCCAGCAGCCCTAGCCCCCAGGGATGGTACACTGAAGCTTTCTTT. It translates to CASSPSPQGWYTEAFF.

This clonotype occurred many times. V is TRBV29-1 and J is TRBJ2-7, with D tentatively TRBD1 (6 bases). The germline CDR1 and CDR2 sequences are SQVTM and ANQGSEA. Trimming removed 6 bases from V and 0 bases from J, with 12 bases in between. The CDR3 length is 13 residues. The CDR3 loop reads CSVVDRNSYEQYF. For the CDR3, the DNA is TGCAGCGTGGTGGACAGAAACTCCTACGAGCAGTACTTC.

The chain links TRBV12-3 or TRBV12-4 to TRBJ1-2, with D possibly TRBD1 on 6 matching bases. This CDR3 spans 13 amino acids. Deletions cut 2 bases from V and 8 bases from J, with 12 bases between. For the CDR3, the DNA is TGTGCCAGCAGTTTACAGGGGAAAGGAGGCTACACCTTC. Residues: CASSLQGKGGYTF.